This entry describes one T cell receptor (beta chain). The entry originates in a study of OX40 agonist ivuxolimab in advanced cancers. Study in general: Every patient in dose escalation had hepatocellular carcinoma, melanoma, renal cell or head and neck cancer. The dose-escalation cohort was just under 85% male, with a mean age of about 58 years, ranging about 20 to 85.

Clones were read by immunoSEQ multiplex PCR, and TCRdb kept only the in-frame ones, dropping some. The profile shows tens of thousands of clones, 75% to 90% of them singletons. The sequence derives from an adult with an advanced solid tumor such as melanoma, head and neck, liver or kidney cancer. The material sequenced was CD4+ or CD8+ T cells sorted from blood, taken in a trial of the OX40 agonist ivuxolimab.

The CDR3 is CASSEYLGVGEKLFF. For the CDR3, the DNA is TGTGCCAGCAGTGAATATTTGGGGGTCGGAGAAAAACTGTTTTTT. The chain is built from TRBV25-1 and TRBJ1-4, with D possibly matching TRBD1 (5 bases). CDR1 is MGHDK, CDR2 SYGVNS, per germline. With 0 bases removed from V and 8 bases from J, the gap between germline ends came to 13 bases. The CDR3 length is 15 residues.